The sequence of this TCR beta chain was determined in a study of T cells in Graves' hyperthyroidism and ophthalmopathy. RNA transcripts gave rise to amplified TCR beta CDR3 regions. HTBI primers were the set used in a first-round RT-PCR of the TCR CDR3. MiXCR was run by TCRdb on the multiplex PCR reads, yielding one entry per CDR3 protein. The sample contains under 350,000 distinct CDR3 sequences, approximately 15% of which appear only once. The V end lost 7 bases, the J end lost 7 bases, and 17 bases lay between the germline ends. This CDR3 has 14 amino acids. The germline V gene has CDR1 DFQATT and CDR2 SNEGSKA (reference sequence). This clonotype was detected ten times or more. Exclusion criteria comprised uncontrolled infection, other autoimmune disease, pregnancy or lactation. PBMCs were collected from a roughly 9.7 ml volume of fresh peripheral blood.

The TCR was taken from a woman aged 55 to 70 with Graves' ophthalmopathy. V and J are TRBV20-1 and TRBJ1-6, with a tentative D call TRBD1 (6 bases). Specimen: blood. The CDR3 DNA reads TGCAGTGTCACAAAACAGGGCCGGAATTCACCCCTCCACTTT. It encodes CSVTKQGRNSPLHF.